This entry is about one TCR beta chain. What it binds is unknown. The record originates from a study of human T cells and chemical hapten exposure. Points from the study as a whole: There was no change with DPC sensitization in TCRs above 1 in 1000 frequency.

The template was total RNA from unfractionated whole blood. TCRdb reprocessed the 5' RACE reads with MiXCR, giving one entry per CDR3 protein. The sample contains 110,000 or so distinct CDR3 sequences, around 20% of which appear only once. The V and J ends lost 8 bases and 3 bases respectively, with 11 bases between them. Germline-derived CDR1 and CDR2 are SNHLY and FYNNEI. This CDR3 is 12 amino acids long. The chain is built from TRBV2 and TRBJ2-7, with no clear D. This receptor was taken from a human donor in good health. DNA of the CDR3: TGTGCCAGCGCCGGCTTGAGCTACGAGCAGTACTTC. Translated, it gives CASAGLSYEQYF.